A single TCR beta chain is shown here with its context. Its antigen is not known. CDR3 length: 16 amino acids. The ends were cut back, 5 bases at V and 3 bases at J, with 20 bases in the middle. Germline lookup yields CDR1 SEHNR and CDR2 FQNEAQ (reference sequence). Via MiXCR, TCRdb re-called the reads, giving one row per CDR3 protein. Among under 500,000 distinct CDR3 sequences, about 39% were seen once, and the ten largest hold 43%. The entry originates in a study of T cell repertoires in cytomegalovirus infection. Study-level points and caveats: Clonotype analysis showed dominance of the ex vivo response by HLA-C-restricted CMV-specific TCR beta clonotypes. Cumulative public TCR beta family frequency identified CMV carriers with the relevant HLA.

Sequencing used cultured PBMCs, obtained from culture after CMV antigen stimulation. The TCR was taken from a human donor in good health (CMV status not recorded). Some clones in this sample may be carry-over from other donors' samples. The V and J genes are TRBV7-9 and TRBJ2-7; D is possibly TRBD1 (6 bases). CDR3 protein: CASSLTRTVSGYEQYF. Written as DNA, the CDR3 is TGTGCCAGCAGCCTTACCCGGACAGTATCGGGCTACGAGCAGTACTTC.